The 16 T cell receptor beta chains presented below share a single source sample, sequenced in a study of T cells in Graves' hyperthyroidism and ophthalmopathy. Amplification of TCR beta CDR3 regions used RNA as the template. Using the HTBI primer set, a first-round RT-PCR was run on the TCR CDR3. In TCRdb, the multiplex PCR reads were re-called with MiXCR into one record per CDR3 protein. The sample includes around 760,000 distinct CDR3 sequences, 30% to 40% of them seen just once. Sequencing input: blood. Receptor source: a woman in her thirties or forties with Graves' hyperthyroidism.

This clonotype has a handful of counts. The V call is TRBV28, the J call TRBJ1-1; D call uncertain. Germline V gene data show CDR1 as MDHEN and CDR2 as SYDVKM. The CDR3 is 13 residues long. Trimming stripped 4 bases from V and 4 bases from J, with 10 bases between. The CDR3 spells CASSSDVPTEAFF. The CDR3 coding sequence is TGTGCCAGCAGTTCGGACGTTCCCACTGAAGCTTTCTTT.

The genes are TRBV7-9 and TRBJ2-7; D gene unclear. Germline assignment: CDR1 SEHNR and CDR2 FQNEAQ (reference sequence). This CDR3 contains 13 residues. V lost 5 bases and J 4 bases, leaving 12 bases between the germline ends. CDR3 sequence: CASSQVFLYEQYF. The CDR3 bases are TGTGCCAGCAGCCAAGTCTTCCTATACGAGCAGTACTTC.

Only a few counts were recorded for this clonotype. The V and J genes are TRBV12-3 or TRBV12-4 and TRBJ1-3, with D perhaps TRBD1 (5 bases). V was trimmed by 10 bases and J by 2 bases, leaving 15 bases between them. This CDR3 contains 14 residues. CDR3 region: CATRRAGAGNTIYF. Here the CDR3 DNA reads TGTGCCACGAGACGTGCGGGGGCTGGAAACACCATATATTTT.

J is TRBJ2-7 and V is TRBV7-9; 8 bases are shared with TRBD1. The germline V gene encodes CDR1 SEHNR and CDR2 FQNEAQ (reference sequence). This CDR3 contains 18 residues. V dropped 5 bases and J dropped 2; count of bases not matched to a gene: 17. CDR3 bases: TGTGCCAGCAGCCCCCCAGGGCAATGGCAGGGGGCTCCCTACGAGCAGTACTTC. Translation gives CASSPPGQWQGAPYEQYF. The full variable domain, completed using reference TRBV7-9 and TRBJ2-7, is DTGVSQNPRHKITKRGQNVTFRCDPISEHNRLYWYRQTLGQGPEFLTYFQNEAQLEKSRLLSDRFSAERPKGSFSTLEIQRTEQGDSAMYLCASSPPGQWQGAPYEQYFGPGTRLTVT.

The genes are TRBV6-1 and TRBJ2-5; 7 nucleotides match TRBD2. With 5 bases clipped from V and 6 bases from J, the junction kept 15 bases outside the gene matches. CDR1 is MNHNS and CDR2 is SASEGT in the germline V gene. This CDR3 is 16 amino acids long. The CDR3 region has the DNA TGTGCCAGCAGTTTAGCCGGGATAGCGGGCCGGAAGACCCAGTACTTC. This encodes CASSLAGIAGRKTQYF.

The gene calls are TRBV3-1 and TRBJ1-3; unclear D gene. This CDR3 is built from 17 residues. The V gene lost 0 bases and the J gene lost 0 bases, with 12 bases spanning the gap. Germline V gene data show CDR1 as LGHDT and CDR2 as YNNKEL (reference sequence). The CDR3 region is CASSQEDSSVSGNTIYF. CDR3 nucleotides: TGTGCCAGCAGCCAAGAGGACTCCAGTGTCTCTGGAAACACCATATATTTT.

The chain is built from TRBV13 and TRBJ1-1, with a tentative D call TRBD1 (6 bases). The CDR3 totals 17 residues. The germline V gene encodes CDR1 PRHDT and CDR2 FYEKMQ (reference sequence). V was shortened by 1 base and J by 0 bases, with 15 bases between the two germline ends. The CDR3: CASSLAGGLGMNTEAFF. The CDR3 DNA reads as TGTGCCAGCAGCTTAGCCGGGGGGCTTGGGATGAACACTGAAGCTTTCTTT.

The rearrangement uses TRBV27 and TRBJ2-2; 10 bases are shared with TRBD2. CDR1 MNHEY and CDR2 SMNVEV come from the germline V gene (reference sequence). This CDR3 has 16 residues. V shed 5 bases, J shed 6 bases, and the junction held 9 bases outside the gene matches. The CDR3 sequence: CASSPSGTSDPGELFF. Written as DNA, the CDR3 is TGTGCCAGCAGTCCATCCGGGACTAGCGACCCCGGGGAGCTGTTTTTT.

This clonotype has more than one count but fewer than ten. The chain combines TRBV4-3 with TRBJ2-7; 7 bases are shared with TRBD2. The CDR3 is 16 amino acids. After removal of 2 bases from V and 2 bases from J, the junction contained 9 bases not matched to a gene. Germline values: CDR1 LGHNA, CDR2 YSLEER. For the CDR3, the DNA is TGCGCCAGCAGCCAACAAGCGGGAACTACTGCCTACGAGCAGTACTTC. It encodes CASSQQAGTTAYEQYF.

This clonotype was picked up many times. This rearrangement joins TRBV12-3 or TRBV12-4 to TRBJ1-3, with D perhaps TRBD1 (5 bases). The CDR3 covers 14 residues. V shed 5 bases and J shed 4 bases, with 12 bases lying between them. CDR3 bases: TGTGCCAGCAGTCTCAGGGTTTCCGGAAACACCATATATTTT. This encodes CASSLRVSGNTIYF.

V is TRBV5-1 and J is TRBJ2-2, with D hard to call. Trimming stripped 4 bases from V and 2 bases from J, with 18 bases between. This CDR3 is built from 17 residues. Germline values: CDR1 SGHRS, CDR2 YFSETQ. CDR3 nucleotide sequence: TGCGCCAGCAGCGTAAGATTAGCAGCGCCAAACACCGGGGAGCTGTTTTTT. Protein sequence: CASSVRLAAPNTGELFF.

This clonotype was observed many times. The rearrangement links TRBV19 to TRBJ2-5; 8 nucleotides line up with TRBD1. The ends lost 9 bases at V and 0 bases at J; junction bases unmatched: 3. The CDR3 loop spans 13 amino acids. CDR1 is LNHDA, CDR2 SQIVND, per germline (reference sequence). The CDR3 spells CASWDRNQETQYF. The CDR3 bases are TGTGCCAGCTGGGACAGGAACCAAGAGACCCAGTACTTC.

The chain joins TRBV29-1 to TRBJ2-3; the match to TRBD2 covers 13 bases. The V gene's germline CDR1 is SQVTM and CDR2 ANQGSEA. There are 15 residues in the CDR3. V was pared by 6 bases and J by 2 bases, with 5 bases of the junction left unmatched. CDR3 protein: CSVAGTSGITDTQYF. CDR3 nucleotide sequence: TGCAGCGTGGCGGGGACTAGCGGGATCACAGATACGCAGTATTTT.

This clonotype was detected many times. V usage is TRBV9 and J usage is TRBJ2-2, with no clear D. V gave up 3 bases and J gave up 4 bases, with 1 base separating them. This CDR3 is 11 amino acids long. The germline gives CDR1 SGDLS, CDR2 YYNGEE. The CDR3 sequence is CASSATGELFF. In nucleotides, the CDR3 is TGTGCCAGCAGCGCCACCGGGGAGCTGTTTTTT.

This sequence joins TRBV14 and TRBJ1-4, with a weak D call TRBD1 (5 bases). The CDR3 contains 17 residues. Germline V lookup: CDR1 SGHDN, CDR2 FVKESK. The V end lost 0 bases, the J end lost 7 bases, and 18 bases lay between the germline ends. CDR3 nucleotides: TGTGCCAGCAGCCAAGATCCTGCGACAGCTATTAGTGAAAAACTGTTTTTT. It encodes CASSQDPATAISEKLFF.

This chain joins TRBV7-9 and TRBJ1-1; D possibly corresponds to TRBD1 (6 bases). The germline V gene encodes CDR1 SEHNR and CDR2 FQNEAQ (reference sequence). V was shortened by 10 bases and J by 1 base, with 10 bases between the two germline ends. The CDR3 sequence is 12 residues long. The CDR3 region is CATGAPNTEAFF. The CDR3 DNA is TGTGCCACAGGGGCCCCGAACACTGAAGCTTTCTTT.